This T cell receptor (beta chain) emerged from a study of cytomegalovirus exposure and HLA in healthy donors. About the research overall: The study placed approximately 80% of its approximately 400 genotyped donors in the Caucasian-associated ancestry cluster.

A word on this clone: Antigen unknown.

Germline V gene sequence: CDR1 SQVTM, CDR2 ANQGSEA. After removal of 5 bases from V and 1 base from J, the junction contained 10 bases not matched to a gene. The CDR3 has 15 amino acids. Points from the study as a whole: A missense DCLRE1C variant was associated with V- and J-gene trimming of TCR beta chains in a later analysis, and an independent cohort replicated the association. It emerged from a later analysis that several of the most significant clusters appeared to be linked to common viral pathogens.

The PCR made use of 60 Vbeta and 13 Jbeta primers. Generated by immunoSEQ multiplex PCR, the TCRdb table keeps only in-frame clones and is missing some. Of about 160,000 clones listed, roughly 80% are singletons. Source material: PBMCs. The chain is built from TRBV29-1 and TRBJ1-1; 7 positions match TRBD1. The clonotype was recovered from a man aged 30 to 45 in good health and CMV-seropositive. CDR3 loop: CSVNPSGTENTEAFF. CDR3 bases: TGCAGCGTTAATCCCTCCGGGACAGAGAACACTGAAGCTTTCTTT.